The clone carrying this TCR beta chain was detected only a few times. Its specificity is unknown. Nominal health characterized the donors when sampled, though unrecorded immune exposures were likely. The data were taken from a study of cytomegalovirus exposure and HLA in healthy donors. As for the study in general: In an earlier analysis, some 110 million unique TCR beta sequences were found from approximately 190 million T cells. Study-level results: Because they were indistinguishable, some V segments, including TRBV6-2 and TRBV6-3, were excluded. Most TCRs appeared rarely, but some public TCRs recurred in many donors.

The PCR used 60 Vbeta and 13 Jbeta primers. Profiling relied on immunoSEQ multiplex PCR, and the TCRdb table lists in-frame clones only, not all of them. The sample shows more than 110,000 clones, 70% to 80% of them seen only once. Germline V gene lookup returns CDR1 MNHEY and CDR2 SMNVEV (reference sequence). Between the trimmed V and J ends, which lost 3 bases and 4 bases, there was a span of 9 bases. The CDR3 runs to 13 residues. This chain links TRBV27 with TRBJ1-2; D might be TRBD1 (5 bases). The TCR originated in a woman aged 60-75 years in good health and CMV-seropositive. Input material: PBMCs. CDR3 coding DNA: TGTGCCAGCAGTTTTGGGGGGAGCTATGGCTACACCTTC. This codes for CASSFGGSYGYTF.